The T cell receptor (beta chain) described here comes from a study of human thymus T cells. Only in-frame clones appear in the TCRdb table, and some are missing; sequencing was by immunoSEQ multiplex PCR. The table has 78,000 or so clones, 90% to 97% seen once. V lost 1 base and J 1 base, leaving 4 bases between the germline ends. This CDR3 has 14 amino acids. Germline V gene data show CDR1 as SGHAT and CDR2 as FQNNGV. In the case of this clone: As yet, its antigen is unknown.

Study results and limitations: An apparent bias in V and J gene usage was seen in thymic and blood repertoires. Related studies found that unrelated individuals share highly overlapping thymic repertoires.

Corrective cardiac surgery supplied the resected thymus tissue. Sequencing input: thymus tissue. The sequence was obtained from a boy under two years old with a congenital heart defect but otherwise immunologically healthy. This rearrangement joins TRBV11-2 to TRBJ2-2; D ambiguous. Here the CDR3 DNA reads TGTGCCAGCAGCTTAGGACAGAACACCGGGGAGCTGTTTTTT. It codes for CASSLGQNTGELFF.